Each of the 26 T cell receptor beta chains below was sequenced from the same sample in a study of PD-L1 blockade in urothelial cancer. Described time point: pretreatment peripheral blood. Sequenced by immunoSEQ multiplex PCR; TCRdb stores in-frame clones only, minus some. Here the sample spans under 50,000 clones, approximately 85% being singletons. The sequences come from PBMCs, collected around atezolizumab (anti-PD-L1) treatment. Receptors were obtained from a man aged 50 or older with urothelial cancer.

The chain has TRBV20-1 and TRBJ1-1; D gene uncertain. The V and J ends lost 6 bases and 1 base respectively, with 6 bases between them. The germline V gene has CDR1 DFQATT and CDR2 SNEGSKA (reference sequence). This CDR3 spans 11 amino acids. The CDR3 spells CSAPQNTEAFF. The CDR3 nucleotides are TGCAGTGCCCCACAGAACACTGAAGCTTTCTTT.

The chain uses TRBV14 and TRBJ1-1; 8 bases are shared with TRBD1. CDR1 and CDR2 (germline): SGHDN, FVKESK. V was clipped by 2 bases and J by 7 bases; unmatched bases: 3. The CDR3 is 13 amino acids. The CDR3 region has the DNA TGTGCCAGCAGCCAACCAGGGGGCGTTGAAGCTTTCTTT. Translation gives CASSQPGGVEAFF.

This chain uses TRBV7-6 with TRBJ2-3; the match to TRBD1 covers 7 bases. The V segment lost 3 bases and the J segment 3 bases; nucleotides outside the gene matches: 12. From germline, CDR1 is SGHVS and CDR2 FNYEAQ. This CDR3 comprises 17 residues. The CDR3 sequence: CASSLTGSSRGTDTQYF. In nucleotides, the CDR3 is TGTGCCAGCAGCTTGACAGGGTCCAGTCGGGGAACAGATACGCAGTATTTT.

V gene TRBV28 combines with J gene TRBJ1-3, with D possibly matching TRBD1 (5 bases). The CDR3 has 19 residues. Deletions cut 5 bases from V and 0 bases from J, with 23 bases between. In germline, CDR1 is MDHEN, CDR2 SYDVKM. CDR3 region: CASSPPTEATLPSGNTIYF. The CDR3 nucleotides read TGTGCCAGCAGTCCCCCGACAGAGGCTACCCTTCCCTCTGGAAACACCATATATTTT.

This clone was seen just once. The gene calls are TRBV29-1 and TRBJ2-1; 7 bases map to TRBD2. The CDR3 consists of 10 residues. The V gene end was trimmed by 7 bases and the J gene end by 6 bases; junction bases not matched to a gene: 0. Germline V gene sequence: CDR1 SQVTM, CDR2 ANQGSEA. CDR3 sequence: CSGGGNEQFF. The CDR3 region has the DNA TGCAGCGGGGGGGGCAATGAGCAGTTCTTC.

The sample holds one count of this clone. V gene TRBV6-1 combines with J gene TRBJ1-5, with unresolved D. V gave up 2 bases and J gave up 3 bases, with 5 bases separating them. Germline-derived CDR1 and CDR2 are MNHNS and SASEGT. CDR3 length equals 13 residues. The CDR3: CASSETDNQPQHF. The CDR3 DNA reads TGTGCCAGCAGTGAAACAGACAATCAGCCCCAGCATTTT.

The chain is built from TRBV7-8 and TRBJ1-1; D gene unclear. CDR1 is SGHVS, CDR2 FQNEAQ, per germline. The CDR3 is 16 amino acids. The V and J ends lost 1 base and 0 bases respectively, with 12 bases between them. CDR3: CASSLGREHMNTEAFF. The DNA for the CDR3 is TGTGCCAGCAGCTTAGGTCGGGAACACATGAACACTGAAGCTTTCTTT.

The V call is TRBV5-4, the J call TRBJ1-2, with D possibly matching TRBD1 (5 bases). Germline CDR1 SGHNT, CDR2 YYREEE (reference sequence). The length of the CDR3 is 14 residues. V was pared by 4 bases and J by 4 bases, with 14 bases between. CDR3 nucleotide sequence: TGTGCCAGCAGCCCGGGTGGGGGACTCTATGGCTACACCTTC. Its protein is CASSPGGGLYGYTF.

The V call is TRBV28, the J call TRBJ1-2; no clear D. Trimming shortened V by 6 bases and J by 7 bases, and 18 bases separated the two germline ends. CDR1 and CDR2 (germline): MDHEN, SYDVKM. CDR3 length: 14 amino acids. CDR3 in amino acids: CASRGWGLTSGYTF. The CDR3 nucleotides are TGTGCCAGCAGAGGGTGGGGTCTCACTAGTGGCTACACCTTC.

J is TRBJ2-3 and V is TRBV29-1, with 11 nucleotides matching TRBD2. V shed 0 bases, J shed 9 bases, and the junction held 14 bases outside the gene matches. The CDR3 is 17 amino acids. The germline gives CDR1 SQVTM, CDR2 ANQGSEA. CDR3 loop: CSVEDRSGLAGPGTQYF. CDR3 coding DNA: TGCAGCGTTGAAGACAGATCAGGACTAGCGGGCCCGGGGACGCAGTATTTT.

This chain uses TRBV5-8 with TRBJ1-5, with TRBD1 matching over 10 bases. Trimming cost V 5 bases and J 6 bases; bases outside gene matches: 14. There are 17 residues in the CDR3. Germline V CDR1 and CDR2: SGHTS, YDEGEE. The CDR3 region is CASRPGTGALSPQPQHF. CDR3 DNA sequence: TGTGCCAGCAGACCCGGGACAGGGGCCCTTTCCCCTCAGCCCCAGCATTTT.

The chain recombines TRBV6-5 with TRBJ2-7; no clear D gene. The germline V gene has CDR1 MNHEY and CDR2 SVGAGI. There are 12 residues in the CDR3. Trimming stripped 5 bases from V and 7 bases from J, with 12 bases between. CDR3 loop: CASSHPGREQYF. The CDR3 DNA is TGTGCCAGCAGTCACCCTGGTCGGGAGCAGTACTTC.

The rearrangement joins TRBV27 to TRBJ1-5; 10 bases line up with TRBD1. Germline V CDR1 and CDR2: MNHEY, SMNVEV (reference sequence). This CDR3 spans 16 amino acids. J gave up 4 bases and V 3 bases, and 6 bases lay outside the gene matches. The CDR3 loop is CASSFSGQGRNQPQHF. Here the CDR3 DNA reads TGTGCCAGCAGTTTCTCGGGACAGGGGAGGAATCAGCCCCAGCATTTT.

The CDR3 DNA follows: TGTGCCTGGAGTGCCCACAGGGCCAGCAATCAGCCCCAGCATTTT. Its protein product is CAWSAHRASNQPQHF. V is TRBV30 and J is TRBJ1-5, with D maybe TRBD1 (6 bases). This CDR3 comprises 15 residues. Per the germline V gene, CDR1 is GTSNPN and CDR2 is SVGIG (reference sequence). V was trimmed by 1 base and J by 1 base, leaving 11 bases between them.

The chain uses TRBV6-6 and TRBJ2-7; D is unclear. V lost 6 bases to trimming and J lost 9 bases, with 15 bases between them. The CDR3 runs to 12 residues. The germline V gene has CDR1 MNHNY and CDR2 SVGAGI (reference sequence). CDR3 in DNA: TGTGCCAGCAGCTACCGCGTGTCCGGGCAGTACTTC. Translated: CASSYRVSGQYF.

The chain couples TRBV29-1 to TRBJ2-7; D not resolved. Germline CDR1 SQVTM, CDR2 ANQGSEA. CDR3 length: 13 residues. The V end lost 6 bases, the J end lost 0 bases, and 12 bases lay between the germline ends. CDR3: CSVIPIISYEQYF. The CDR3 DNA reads TGCAGCGTCATCCCCATCATCTCCTACGAGCAGTACTTC.

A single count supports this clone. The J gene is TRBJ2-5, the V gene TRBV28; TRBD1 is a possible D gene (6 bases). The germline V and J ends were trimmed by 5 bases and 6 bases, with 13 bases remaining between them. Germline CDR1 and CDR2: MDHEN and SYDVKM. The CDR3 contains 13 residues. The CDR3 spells CASSNRVLKTQYF. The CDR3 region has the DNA TGTGCCAGCAGTAACAGGGTTTTGAAGACCCAGTACTTC.

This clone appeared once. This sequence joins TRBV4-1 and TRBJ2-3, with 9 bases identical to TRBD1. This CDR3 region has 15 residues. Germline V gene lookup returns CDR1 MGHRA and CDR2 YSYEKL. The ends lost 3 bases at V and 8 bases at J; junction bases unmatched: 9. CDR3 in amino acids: CASSHWTGEIGTQYF. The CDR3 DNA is TGCGCCAGCAGCCACTGGACAGGGGAAATAGGTACGCAGTATTTT.

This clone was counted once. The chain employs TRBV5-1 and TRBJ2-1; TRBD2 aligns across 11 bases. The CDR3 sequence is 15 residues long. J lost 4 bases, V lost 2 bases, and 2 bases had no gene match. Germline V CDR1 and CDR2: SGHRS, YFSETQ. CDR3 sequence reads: CASSLRLAGYNEQFF. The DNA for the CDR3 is TGCGCCAGCAGCTTACGACTAGCGGGATACAATGAGCAGTTCTTC.

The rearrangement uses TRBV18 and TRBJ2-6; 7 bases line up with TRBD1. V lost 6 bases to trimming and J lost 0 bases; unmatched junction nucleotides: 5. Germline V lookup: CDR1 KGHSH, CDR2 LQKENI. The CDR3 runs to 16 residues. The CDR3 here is CASSPTGNSGANVLTF. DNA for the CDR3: TGTGCCAGCTCGCCGACAGGGAACTCTGGGGCCAACGTCCTGACTTTC.

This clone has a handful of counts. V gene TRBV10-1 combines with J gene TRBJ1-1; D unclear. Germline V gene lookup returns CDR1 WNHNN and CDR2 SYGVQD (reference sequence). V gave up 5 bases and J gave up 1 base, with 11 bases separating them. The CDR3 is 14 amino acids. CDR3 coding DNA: TGCGCCAGCAGTCAACACGGGTCGAACACTGAAGCTTTCTTT. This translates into CASSQHGSNTEAFF.

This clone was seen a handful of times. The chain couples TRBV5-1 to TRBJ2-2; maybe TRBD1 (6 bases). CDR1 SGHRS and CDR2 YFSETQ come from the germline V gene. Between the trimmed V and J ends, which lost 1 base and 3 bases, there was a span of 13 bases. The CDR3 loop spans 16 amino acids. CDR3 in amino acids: CASSLLTHRDTGELFF. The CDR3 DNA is TGCGCCAGCAGCTTGCTGACACACAGGGACACCGGGGAGCTGTTTTTT.

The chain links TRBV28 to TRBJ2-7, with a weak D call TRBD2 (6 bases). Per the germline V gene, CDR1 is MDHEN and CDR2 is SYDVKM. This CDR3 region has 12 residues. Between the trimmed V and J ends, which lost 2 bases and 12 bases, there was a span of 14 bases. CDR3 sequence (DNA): TGTGCCAGCAGTTTAAAGGGACTCAGGCCGTACTTC. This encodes CASSLKGLRPYF.

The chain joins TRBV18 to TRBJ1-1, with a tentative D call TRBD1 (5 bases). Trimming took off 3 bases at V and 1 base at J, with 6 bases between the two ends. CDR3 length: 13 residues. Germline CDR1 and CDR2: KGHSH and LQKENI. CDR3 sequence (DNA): TGTGCCAGCTCACCCGGGGGGAACACTGAAGCTTTCTTT. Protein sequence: CASSPGGNTEAFF.

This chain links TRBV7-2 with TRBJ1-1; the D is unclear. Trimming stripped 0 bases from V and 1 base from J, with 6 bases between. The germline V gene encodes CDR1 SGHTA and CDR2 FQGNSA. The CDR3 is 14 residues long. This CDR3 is CASSLASSNTEAFF. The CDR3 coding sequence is TGTGCCAGCAGCTTAGCCAGTTCGAACACTGAAGCTTTCTTT.

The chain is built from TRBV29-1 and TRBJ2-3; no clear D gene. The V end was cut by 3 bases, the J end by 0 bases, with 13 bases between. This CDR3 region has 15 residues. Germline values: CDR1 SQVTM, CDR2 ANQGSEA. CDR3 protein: CSVDETRTSTDTQYF. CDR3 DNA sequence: TGCAGCGTTGACGAGACAAGAACTAGCACAGATACGCAGTATTTT.